What follows are 3 T cell receptor beta chains derived from one specimen sequenced in a study of T cells in women clearing cervical HPV infection. Some clones are missing from TCRdb's copy, which holds only in-frame ones; the method was immunoSEQ multiplex PCR. This sample's table has about 8,400 clones. The sequencing sample was made of blood buffy coat. These receptors were taken from a woman between 18 and 75 years old with a cervical HPV16 infection that either progressed to CIN3+ or cleared (not recorded which).

Turning to this clone: Sequencing ends 3 residues short of the CDR3 end; the germline J gene provides the rest. V usage is TRBV20-1 and J usage is TRBJ2-7; possible D gene TRBD2, 6 bases. Germline CDR1 DFQATT, CDR2 SNEGSKA (reference sequence). The V gene lost 3 bases and the J gene lost 6 bases, with 15 bases spanning the gap. This CDR3 has 13 amino acids. CDR3 sequence reads: CSASGRDFFEQYF. The CDR3 bases that were read are TGCAGTGCTAGTGGTAGGGACTTCTTCGAG.

This clone counts as medium-sized by frequency. The DNA ends 3 residues before the CDR3 does, and the rest of the CDR3 is filled in from the germline J gene. The rearrangement links TRBV29-1 to TRBJ1-2, with 7 bases lining up with TRBD1. V lost 7 bases to trimming and J lost 3 bases; unmatched junction nucleotides: 11. This CDR3 has 14 residues. CDR1 is SQVTM, CDR2 ANQGSEA, per germline. The CDR3 bases that were read are TGCAGCGCCGACAGGGCCCTAAATGACTATGGC. It encodes CSADRALNDYG. The CDR3 as a whole reads CSADRALNDYGYTF.

Its frequency marks this clone as medium-sized (0.01 to 0.1%). The read finishes 3 residues shy of the CDR3 end, and the germline J gene is used to complete it. The V gene is TRBV6-2 or TRBV6-3, the J gene TRBJ1-6, with D possibly TRBD1 on 5 matching bases. Germline assignment: CDR1 MNHEY and CDR2 SVGEGT. This CDR3 is 14 amino acids long. Trimming removed 9 bases at V and 7 bases at J, with 16 bases between. The CDR3 DNA, read in part, is TGTGCCAGTACCCCGGGATCAGGGAATTCACCC. It codes for CASTPGSGNSP. The whole CDR3 protein reads CASTPGSGNSPLHF.